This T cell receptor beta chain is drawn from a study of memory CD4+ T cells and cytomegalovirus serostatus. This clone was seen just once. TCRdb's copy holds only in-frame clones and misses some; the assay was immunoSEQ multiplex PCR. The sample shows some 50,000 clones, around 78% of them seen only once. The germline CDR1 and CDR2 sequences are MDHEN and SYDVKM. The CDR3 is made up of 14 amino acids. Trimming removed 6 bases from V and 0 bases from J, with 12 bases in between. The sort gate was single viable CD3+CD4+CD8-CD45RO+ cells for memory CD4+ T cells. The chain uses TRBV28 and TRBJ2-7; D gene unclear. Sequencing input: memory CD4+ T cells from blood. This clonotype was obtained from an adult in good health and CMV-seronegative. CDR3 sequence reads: CASSPSSLSYEQYF. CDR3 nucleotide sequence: TGTGCCAGCAGCCCCTCCAGCCTCTCCTACGAGCAGTACTTC.